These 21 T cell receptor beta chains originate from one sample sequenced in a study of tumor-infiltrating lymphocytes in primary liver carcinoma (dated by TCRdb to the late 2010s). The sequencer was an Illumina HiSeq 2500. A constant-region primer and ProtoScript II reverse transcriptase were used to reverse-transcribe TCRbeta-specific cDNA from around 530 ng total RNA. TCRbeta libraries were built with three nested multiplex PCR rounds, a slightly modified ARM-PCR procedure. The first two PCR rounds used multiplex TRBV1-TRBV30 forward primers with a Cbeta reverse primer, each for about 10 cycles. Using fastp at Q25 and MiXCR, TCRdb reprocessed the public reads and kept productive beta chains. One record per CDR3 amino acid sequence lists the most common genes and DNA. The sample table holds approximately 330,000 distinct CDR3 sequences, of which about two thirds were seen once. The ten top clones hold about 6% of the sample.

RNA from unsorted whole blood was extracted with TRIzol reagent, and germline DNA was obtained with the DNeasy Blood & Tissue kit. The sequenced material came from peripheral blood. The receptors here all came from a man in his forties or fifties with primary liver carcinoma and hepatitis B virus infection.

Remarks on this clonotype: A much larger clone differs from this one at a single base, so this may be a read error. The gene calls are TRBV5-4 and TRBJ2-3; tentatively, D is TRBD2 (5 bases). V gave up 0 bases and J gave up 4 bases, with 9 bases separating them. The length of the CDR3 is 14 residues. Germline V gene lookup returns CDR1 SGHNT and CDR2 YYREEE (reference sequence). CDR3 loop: CASSLADSADTQYF. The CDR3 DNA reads TGTGCCAGCAGCTTGGCGGATAGCGCAGATACGCAGTATTTT.

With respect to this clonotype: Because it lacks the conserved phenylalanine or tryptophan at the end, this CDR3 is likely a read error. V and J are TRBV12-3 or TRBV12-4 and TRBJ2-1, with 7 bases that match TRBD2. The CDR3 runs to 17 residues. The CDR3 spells CASSRHGAGDSYNGQFS. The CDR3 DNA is TGTGCCAGCAGTCGTCACGGGGCGGGAGACTCCTACAATGGGCAGTTCTCC.

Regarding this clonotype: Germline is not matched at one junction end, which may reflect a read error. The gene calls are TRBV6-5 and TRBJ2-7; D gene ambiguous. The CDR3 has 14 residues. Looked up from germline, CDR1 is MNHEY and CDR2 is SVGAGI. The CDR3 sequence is CASSYTQSSYERYF. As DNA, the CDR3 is TGTGCCAGCAGTTACACTCAGAGCTCCTACGAGCGGTACTTC.

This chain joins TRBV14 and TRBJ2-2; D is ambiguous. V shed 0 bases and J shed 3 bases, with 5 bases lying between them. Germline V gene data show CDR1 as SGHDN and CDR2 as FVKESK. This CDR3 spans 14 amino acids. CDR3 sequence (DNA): TGTGCCAGCAGCCAAGAACTGCACACCGGGGAGCTGTTTTTT. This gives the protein CASSQELHTGELFF.

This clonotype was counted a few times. Here the CDR3 reads CASPGSGGLYNEQFF. DNA of the CDR3: TGTGCCAGCCCCGGGAGTGGCGGATTATACAATGAGCAGTTCTTC. The chain uses TRBV11-1 and TRBJ2-1; D is possibly TRBD2 (6 bases). Germline CDR1 is SGHAT and CDR2 is FQDESV (reference sequence). V was cut by 8 bases and J by 4 bases, with 18 bases left in between. The CDR3 runs to 15 residues.

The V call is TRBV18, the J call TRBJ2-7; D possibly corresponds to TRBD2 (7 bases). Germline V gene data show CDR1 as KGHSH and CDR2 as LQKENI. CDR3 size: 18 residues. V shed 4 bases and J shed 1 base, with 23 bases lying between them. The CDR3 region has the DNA TGTGCCAGCTCACTCCGGGCGGGGGCCGGGACTCTGTCCTACGAGCAGTACTTC. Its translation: CASSLRAGAGTLSYEQYF. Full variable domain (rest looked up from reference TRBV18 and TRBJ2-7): NAGVMQNPRHLVRRRGQEARLRCSPMKGHSHVYWYRQLPEEGLKFMVYLQKENIIDESGMPKERFSAEFPKEGPSILRIQQVVRGDSAAYFCASSLRAGAGTLSYEQYFGPGTRLTVT.

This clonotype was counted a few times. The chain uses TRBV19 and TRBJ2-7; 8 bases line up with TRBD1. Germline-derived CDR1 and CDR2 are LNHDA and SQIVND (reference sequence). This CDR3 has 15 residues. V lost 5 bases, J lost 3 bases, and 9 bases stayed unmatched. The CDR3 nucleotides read TGTGCCAGTAGTGATGGGCAGGGGGCAGTCTACGAGCAGTACTTC. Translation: CASSDGQGAVYEQYF.

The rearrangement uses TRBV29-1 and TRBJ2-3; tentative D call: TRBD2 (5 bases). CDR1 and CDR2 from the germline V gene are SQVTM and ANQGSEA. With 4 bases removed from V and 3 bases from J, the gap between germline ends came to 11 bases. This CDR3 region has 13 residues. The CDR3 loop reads CSVVRVGTDTQYF. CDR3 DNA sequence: TGCAGCGTTGTGAGGGTTGGGACAGATACGCAGTATTTT.

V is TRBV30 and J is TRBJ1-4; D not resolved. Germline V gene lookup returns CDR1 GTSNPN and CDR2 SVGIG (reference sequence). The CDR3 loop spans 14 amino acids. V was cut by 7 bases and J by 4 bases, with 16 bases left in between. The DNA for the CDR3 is TGTGCCTTGGAGGGTTCCCCCTATAATGAAAAACTGTTTTTT. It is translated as CALEGSPYNEKLFF.

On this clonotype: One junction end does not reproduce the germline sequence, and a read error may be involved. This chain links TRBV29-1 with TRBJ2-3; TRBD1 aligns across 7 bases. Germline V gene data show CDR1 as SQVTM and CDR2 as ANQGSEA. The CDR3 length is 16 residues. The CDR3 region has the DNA TGCGGCGTTGAAAGAGGGCTAGGGGACAGTCCAGATACACAGTATTTT. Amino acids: CGVERGLGDSPDTQYF.

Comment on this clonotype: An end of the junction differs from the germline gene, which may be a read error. The CDR3 DNA is TGTGCCAGCAGTGAACAGGTAGCGGGATGGGATGAGCGGTTCTTC. Its translation: CASSEQVAGWDERFF. J is TRBJ2-1 and V is TRBV6-1; 8 bases are shared with TRBD2. The CDR3 length is 15 residues. Per the germline V gene, CDR1 is MNHNS and CDR2 is SASEGT.

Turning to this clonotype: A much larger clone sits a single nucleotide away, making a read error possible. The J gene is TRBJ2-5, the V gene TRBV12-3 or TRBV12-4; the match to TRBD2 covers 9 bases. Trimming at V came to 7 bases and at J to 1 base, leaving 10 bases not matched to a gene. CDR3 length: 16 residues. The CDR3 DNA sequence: TGTGCCAGCAATCTGGTACTAGCGGGCAGCCAAGAGACCCAGTACTTC. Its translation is CASNLVLAGSQETQYF.

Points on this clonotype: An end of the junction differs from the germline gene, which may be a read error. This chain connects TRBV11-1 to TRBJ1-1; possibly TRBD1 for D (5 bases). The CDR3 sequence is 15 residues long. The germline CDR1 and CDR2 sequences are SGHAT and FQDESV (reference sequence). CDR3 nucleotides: TGTGTCAGCAGCCAGGGCGAGGAGGTTCACTCTGAAGCTTTCTTT. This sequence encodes CVSSQGEEVHSEAFF. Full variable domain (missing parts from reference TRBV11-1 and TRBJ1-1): EAEVAQSPRYKITEKSQAVAFWCDPISGHATLYWYRQILGQGPELLVQFQDESVVDDSQLPKDRFSAERLKGVDSTLKIQPAELGDSAMYLCVSSQGEEVHSEAFFGQGTRLTVV.

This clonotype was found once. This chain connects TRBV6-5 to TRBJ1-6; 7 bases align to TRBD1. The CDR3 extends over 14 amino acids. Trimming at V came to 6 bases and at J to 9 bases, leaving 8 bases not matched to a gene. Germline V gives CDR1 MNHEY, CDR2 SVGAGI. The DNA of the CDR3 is TGTGCCAGCAGACTCAGGGGGACCAGTTCACCCCTCCACTTT. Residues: CASRLRGTSSPLHF.

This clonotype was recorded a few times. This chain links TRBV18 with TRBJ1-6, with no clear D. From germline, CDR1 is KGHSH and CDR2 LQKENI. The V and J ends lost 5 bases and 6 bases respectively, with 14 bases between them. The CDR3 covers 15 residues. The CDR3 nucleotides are TGTGCCAGCTCATCGGGTCCGTGGAGTAATTCACCCCTCCACTTT. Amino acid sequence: CASSSGPWSNSPLHF. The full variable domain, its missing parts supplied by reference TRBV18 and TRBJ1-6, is NAGVMQNPRHLVRRRGQEARLRCSPMKGHSHVYWYRQLPEEGLKFMVYLQKENIIDESGMPKERFSAEFPKEGPSILRIQQVVRGDSAAYFCASSSGPWSNSPLHFGNGTRLTVT.

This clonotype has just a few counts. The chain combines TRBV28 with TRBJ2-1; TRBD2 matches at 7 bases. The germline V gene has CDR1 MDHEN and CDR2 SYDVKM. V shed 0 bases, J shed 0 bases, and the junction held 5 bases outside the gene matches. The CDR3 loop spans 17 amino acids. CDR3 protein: CASSLWGGAGSYNEQFF. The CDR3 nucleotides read TGTGCCAGCAGTTTATGGGGAGGGGCGGGCTCCTACAATGAGCAGTTCTTC. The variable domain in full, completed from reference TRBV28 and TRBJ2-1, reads DVKVTQSSRYLVKRTGEKVFLECVQDMDHENMFWYRQDPGLGLRLIYFSYDVKMKEKGDIPEGYSVSREKKERFSLILESASTNQTSMYLCASSLWGGAGSYNEQFFGPGTRLTVL.

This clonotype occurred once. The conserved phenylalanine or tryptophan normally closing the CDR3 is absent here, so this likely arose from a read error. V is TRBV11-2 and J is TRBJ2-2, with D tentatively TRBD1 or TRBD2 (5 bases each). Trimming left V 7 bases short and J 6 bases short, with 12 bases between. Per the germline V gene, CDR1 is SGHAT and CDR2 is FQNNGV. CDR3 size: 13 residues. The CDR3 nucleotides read TGTGCCAGCACGAGAGGGGTCGCCGGGGAGCTGTTTTCT. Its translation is CASTRGVAGELFS.

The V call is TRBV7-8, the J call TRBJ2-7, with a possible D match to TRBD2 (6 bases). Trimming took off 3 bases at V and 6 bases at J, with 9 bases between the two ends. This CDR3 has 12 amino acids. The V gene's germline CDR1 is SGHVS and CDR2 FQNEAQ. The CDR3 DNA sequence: TGTGCCAGCAGCTTGTTACTAGCCGAGCAGTACTTC. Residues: CASSLLLAEQYF.

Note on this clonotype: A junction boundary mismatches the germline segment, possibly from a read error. CDR3 nucleotide sequence: TGTGCCAGTAGCTTAGTATGGGGTCTGACCGGGGAGCTGTTTTTT. Translation gives CASSLVWGLTGELFF. The chain joins TRBV11-1 to TRBJ2-2; D ambiguous. CDR1 is SGHAT, CDR2 FQDESV, per germline (reference sequence). The CDR3 totals 15 residues.

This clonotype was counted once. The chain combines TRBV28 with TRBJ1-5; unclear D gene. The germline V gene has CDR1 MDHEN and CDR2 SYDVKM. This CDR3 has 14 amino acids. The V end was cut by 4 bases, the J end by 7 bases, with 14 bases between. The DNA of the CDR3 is TGTGCCAGCAGTTCCCATCCCCGGGTGCAGCCCCAGCATTTT. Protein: CASSSHPRVQPQHF.

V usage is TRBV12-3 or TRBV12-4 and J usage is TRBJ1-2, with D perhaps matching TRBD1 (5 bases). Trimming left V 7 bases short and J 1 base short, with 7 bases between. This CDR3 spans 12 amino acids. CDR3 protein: CASNQGNYGYTF. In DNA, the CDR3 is TGTGCCAGCAATCAGGGTAACTATGGCTACACCTTC.